What follows are 30 T cell receptor beta chains derived from one specimen sequenced in a study of T cell therapy after organ transplantation. As for time point: 4-8 weeks after completion of therapy. The antigens of these receptors remain unknown. Assay: immunoSEQ multiplex PCR; the TCRdb copy retains only in-frame clones and omits some. The table records roughly 500 clones, 82% of them present only once. The specimen comprised CD8+ T cells from blood, sampled after autologous CMV-specific T cell therapy. The receptors derive from a human patient who had received a solid organ transplant and had CMV disease. Some T cells may be graft donor cells.

V is TRBV5-6 and J is TRBJ2-5; D gene unclear. CDR3 length equals 15 residues. With 4 bases removed from V and 5 bases from J, the gap between germline ends came to 18 bases. Germline loops: CDR1 SGHDT, CDR2 YYEEEE. The CDR3 protein is CASSGPGPTWETQYF. The CDR3, as DNA: TGTGCCAGCAGCGGCCCGGGTCCTACGTGGGAGACCCAGTACTTC.

V usage is TRBV20-1 and J usage is TRBJ2-7, with TRBD2 as a possible D gene (5 bases). Germline values: CDR1 DFQATT, CDR2 SNEGSKA (reference sequence). The CDR3 totals 9 residues. V shed 6 bases and J shed 13 bases, with 13 bases lying between them. CDR3 in amino acids: CSAPRREYF. The CDR3 DNA is TGCAGTGCACCCCGACGGGAATACTTC.

The V and J genes are TRBV6-5 and TRBJ2-7; no firm D call. The CDR3 runs to 14 residues. Trimming left V 5 bases short and J 0 bases short, with 11 bases between. In germline, CDR1 is MNHEY, CDR2 SVGAGI. The DNA for the CDR3 is TGTGCCAGCAGTGCCGACGAGAGCTCCTACGAGCAGTACTTC. This sequence encodes CASSADESSYEQYF.

The chain recombines TRBV7-9 with TRBJ2-7; the match to TRBD1 covers 11 bases. Germline CDR1 and CDR2: SEHNR and FQNEAQ (reference sequence). The CDR3 is made up of 15 amino acids. V shed 5 bases, J shed 2 bases, and the junction held 5 bases outside the gene matches. This CDR3 is CASSQPGQGAYEQYF. The CDR3 DNA sequence: TGTGCCAGCAGCCAACCGGGACAGGGGGCCTACGAGCAGTACTTC.

On this clone: The junction shows a germline mismatch at one end, possibly a read error. The chain carries TRBV5-3 and TRBJ1-3; D perhaps matches TRBD1 (5 bases). TRBV5-3 is known as an ORF, though its function is uncertain. The CDR3 extends over 14 amino acids. CDR3 sequence reads: CASSLGDGLNTIYF. The DNA for the CDR3 is TGTGCCAGCAGCTTGGGGGACGGTTTAAACACCATATATTTT.

J is TRBJ2-1 and V is TRBV25-1; 8 nucleotides line up with TRBD2. V shed 5 bases, J shed 9 bases, and the junction held 6 bases outside the gene matches. This CDR3 has 13 residues. CDR1 MGHDK and CDR2 SYGVNS come from the germline V gene. The CDR3 DNA is TGTGCCAGCAGTTCTCGGGGGGGCGCTGAGCAGTTCTTC. It specifies CASSSRGGAEQFF.

This chain connects TRBV6-5 to TRBJ2-2; D not resolved. Per the germline V gene, CDR1 is MNHEY and CDR2 is SVGAGI. The V and J ends lost 2 bases and 3 bases respectively, with 7 bases between them. This CDR3 comprises 14 residues. As DNA, the CDR3 is TGTGCCAGCAGTTACAAGTTTTACACCGGGGAGCTGTTTTTT. It codes for CASSYKFYTGELFF.

This clone was counted a single time. The chain employs TRBV5-1 and TRBJ1-1; no reliable D call. Per the germline V gene, CDR1 is SGHRS and CDR2 is YFSETQ. This CDR3 has 16 residues. Trimming took 4 bases from V and 3 from J, leaving 19 bases between them. The CDR3 loop is CASSPRPVTGDTEAFF. As DNA, the CDR3 is TGCGCCAGCAGCCCCCGGCCCGTAACCGGGGACACTGAAGCTTTCTTT.

This clone was observed once. The rearrangement links TRBV13 to TRBJ2-5; TRBD1 agrees at 7 bases. In germline, CDR1 is PRHDT, CDR2 FYEKMQ (reference sequence). J gave up 1 base and V 4 bases, and 9 bases lay outside the gene matches. This CDR3 is 16 amino acids long. For the CDR3, the DNA is TGTGCCAGCAGCTCCCGTCCACAGGGGACCCAAGAGACCCAGTACTTC. This gives the protein CASSSRPQGTQETQYF.

This CDR3 reads CASSLGFREQYF. DNA for the CDR3: TGTGCCAGCAGCTTGGGGTTCCGGGAGCAGTACTTC. The chain has TRBV7-9 and TRBJ2-7; D unclear. The CDR3 runs to 12 residues. V lost 3 bases and J 7 bases, leaving 10 bases between the germline ends. CDR1 is SEHNR, CDR2 FQNEAQ, per germline (reference sequence).

This clone occurred once. This chain links TRBV9 with TRBJ2-3; D might be TRBD1 (5 bases). The length of the CDR3 is 15 residues. From germline, CDR1 is SGDLS and CDR2 YYNGEE. With 0 bases removed from V and 2 bases from J, the gap between germline ends came to 10 bases. The CDR3 DNA reads TGTGCCAGCAGCGTAGACGGACAAGTCACAGATACGCAGTATTTT. It codes for CASSVDGQVTDTQYF.

The rearrangement links TRBV2 to TRBJ2-5, with D tentatively TRBD1 (6 bases). The V end was cut by 7 bases, the J end by 5 bases, with 14 bases between. CDR3 length: 13 residues. Germline V CDR1 and CDR2: SNHLY, FYNNEI. The CDR3 loop is CASTGWGLETQYF. The CDR3 coding sequence is TGTGCCAGCACAGGGTGGGGGCTGGAGACCCAGTACTTC.

A remark on this clone: One end of the junction fails to match germline, which may point to a read error. The J gene is TRBJ2-7, the V gene TRBV6-5, with 10 bases lining up with TRBD2. Germline V gene sequence: CDR1 MNHEY, CDR2 SVGAGI. This CDR3 region has 14 residues. The CDR3: CASRLAGGYYVQYF. The CDR3 nucleotides are TGTGCCAGCAGGTTAGCGGGGGGATATTACGTGCAGTACTTC.

This clone qualifies as hyperexpanded. The J gene is TRBJ2-7, the V gene TRBV13; D is perhaps TRBD1 or TRBD2 (5 bases each). The CDR3 runs 13 residues. Trimming took off 8 bases at V and 7 bases at J, with 18 bases between the two ends. CDR1 PRHDT and CDR2 FYEKMQ come from the germline V gene (reference sequence). Written as DNA, the CDR3 is TGTGCCAGCCAGGGAGTAGCTAGCTATGAGCAGTACTTC. Amino acids: CASQGVASYEQYF.

This chain links TRBV5-1 with TRBJ2-7, with D possibly TRBD2 on 5 matching bases. The germline V gene has CDR1 SGHRS and CDR2 YFSETQ. CDR3 length: 15 amino acids. The V and J ends lost 4 bases and 4 bases respectively, with 18 bases between them. In nucleotides, the CDR3 is TGCGCCAGCAGCCCGAGTCCCGGGGAACGATACGAGCAGTACTTC. It codes for CASSPSPGERYEQYF.

The rearrangement links TRBV19 to TRBJ2-5, with D perhaps matching TRBD1 (6 bases). CDR3 length: 16 amino acids. Trimming left V 6 bases short and J 2 bases short, with 19 bases between. Germline CDR1 is LNHDA and CDR2 is SQIVND (reference sequence). The CDR3 sequence is CASSPEGDRYQETQYF. In DNA form, the CDR3 reads TGTGCCAGTAGCCCTGAGGGGGATCGGTATCAAGAGACCCAGTACTTC.

CDR3 sequence (DNA): TGCGCCAGCAGCCACCTCGGGAGCGCCGGGGAGCTGTTTTTT. Translated: CASSHLGSAGELFF. The chain recombines TRBV4-1 with TRBJ2-2; maybe TRBD2 (6 bases). This CDR3 has 14 residues. The V and J ends lost 3 bases and 6 bases respectively, with 11 bases between them. CDR1 and CDR2 (germline): MGHRA, YSYEKL.

The chain joins TRBV6-9 to TRBJ2-7; D remains unclear. CDR1 MNHGY and CDR2 SVAAGI come from the germline V gene. CDR3 length equals 13 residues. Trimming took 2 bases from V and 1 from J, leaving 6 bases between them. CDR3 sequence: CASSYGGSYEQYF. CDR3 DNA sequence: TGTGCCAGCAGTTATGGCGGATCCTACGAGCAGTACTTC.

This chain uses TRBV7-6 with TRBJ1-5; the D is unclear. The CDR3 covers 17 residues. V dropped 2 bases and J dropped 2 bases, with 16 bases sitting between them. Germline V gene sequence: CDR1 SGHVS, CDR2 FNYEAQ. This chain's CDR3 is CASSLSPVGYGNQPQHF. CDR3 coding DNA: TGTGCCAGCAGCTTATCTCCCGTAGGATACGGCAATCAGCCCCAGCATTTT.

This clone was counted a few times. This chain connects TRBV7-9 to TRBJ1-1; perhaps TRBD1 as D (6 bases). The germline gives CDR1 SEHNR, CDR2 FQNEAQ (reference sequence). The V end lost 8 bases, the J end lost 4 bases, and 11 bases lay between the germline ends. This CDR3 is built from 12 residues. The CDR3 sequence: CASGTGPTEAFF. CDR3 in DNA: TGTGCCAGCGGTACAGGGCCCACTGAAGCTTTCTTT.

The chain couples TRBV27 to TRBJ2-7; possibly TRBD2 for D (6 bases). The CDR3 runs 16 residues. Germline V CDR1 and CDR2: MNHEY, SMNVEV (reference sequence). The V gene lost 2 bases and the J gene lost 0 bases, with 14 bases spanning the gap. The CDR3 DNA follows: TGTGCCAGCAGTTTAAGGGCCGGAGGGCCCTCCTACGAGCAGTACTTC. It encodes CASSLRAGGPSYEQYF.

The chain employs TRBV4-3 and TRBJ1-6; D may be TRBD1 (5 bases). From germline, CDR1 is LGHNA and CDR2 YSLEER. The CDR3 totals 14 residues. V lost 1 base and J 9 bases, leaving 10 bases between the germline ends. The CDR3 DNA is TGCGCCAGCAGCCAAGGCAGGGAGGTTTCACCCCTCCACTTT. This codes for CASSQGREVSPLHF.

Points on this clone: The junction and the germline gene differ at one end; a read error may be behind it. This chain links TRBV6-9 with TRBJ2-7; 10 bases line up with TRBD2. Germline-derived CDR1 and CDR2 are MNHGY and SVAAGI. The CDR3 consists of 14 residues. DNA of the CDR3: TGTGCCAGCAGGTTAGCGGGGGGATATTACGTGCAGTACTTC. As protein: CASRLAGGYYVQYF.

The J gene is TRBJ2-7, the V gene TRBV7-8, with D perhaps matching TRBD1 (6 bases). Germline V lookup: CDR1 SGHVS, CDR2 FQNEAQ. Between the trimmed V and J ends, which lost 1 base and 6 bases, there was a span of 16 bases. This CDR3 is 15 amino acids long. Here the CDR3 DNA reads TGTGCCAGCAGCTTAGTTTGGGGGCCGTCCGGCGAGCAGTACTTC. It codes for CASSLVWGPSGEQYF.

The rearrangement links TRBV18 to TRBJ2-5; D gene ambiguous. Looked up from germline, CDR1 is KGHSH and CDR2 is LQKENI. V was trimmed by 0 bases and J by 4 bases, leaving 3 bases between them. CDR3 size: 12 residues. The CDR3 spells CASSPPLETQYF. The DNA of the CDR3 is TGTGCCAGCTCACCACCGTTAGAGACCCAGTACTTC.

The chain joins TRBV28 to TRBJ1-3; D might be TRBD1 (5 bases). Trimming removed 5 bases at V and 6 bases at J, with 11 bases between. Germline CDR1 reads MDHEN; CDR2 reads SYDVKM. The CDR3 runs 13 residues. CDR3 DNA: TGTGCCAGCAGTCCGGGACCGGTAAACACCATATATTTT. It translates to CASSPGPVNTIYF.

V is TRBV2 and J is TRBJ2-1; TRBD2 matches at 11 bases. V lost 5 bases and J lost 5; bases outside the gene matches: 8. The CDR3 runs to 16 residues. Germline CDR1 reads SNHLY; CDR2 reads FYNNEI. The CDR3 reads CASSYVAGGINNEQFF. DNA for the CDR3: TGTGCCAGCAGTTACGTAGCGGGGGGGATTAACAATGAGCAGTTCTTC.

V gene TRBV6-5 combines with J gene TRBJ1-4; tentatively, D is TRBD1 (5 bases). Trimming took 5 bases from V and 8 from J, leaving 18 bases between them. CDR1 is MNHEY and CDR2 is SVGAGI in the germline V gene. The length of the CDR3 is 15 residues. This chain's CDR3 is CASSPRDQMGEKLFF. The DNA of the CDR3 is TGTGCCAGCAGTCCGAGGGACCAGATGGGAGAAAAACTGTTTTTT.

V is TRBV4-2 and J is TRBJ1-3; maybe TRBD1 (5 bases). CDR3 length: 14 amino acids. V lost 5 bases and J 6 bases, leaving 14 bases between the germline ends. From germline, CDR1 is LGHNA and CDR2 YNFKEQ. The CDR3 is CASSLGDGLNTIYF. The DNA of the CDR3 is TGTGCCAGCAGCTTGGGGGACGGTTTAAACACCATATATTTT.

This chain joins TRBV5-6 and TRBJ2-7, with D maybe TRBD1 (5 bases). CDR1 is SGHDT and CDR2 is YYEEEE in the germline V gene. The CDR3 sequence is 14 residues long. Trimming removed 0 bases from V and 5 bases from J, with 12 bases in between. The CDR3 is CASSLVAGYNEQYF. CDR3 coding DNA: TGTGCCAGCAGCTTGGTGGCAGGGTATAACGAGCAGTACTTC.